This T cell receptor (beta chain) appears in the sequencing data of a study of T cells in Graves' hyperthyroidism and ophthalmopathy (dated by TCRdb to between 2019 and 2020). Study-level background: Peripheral blood samples were taken at the time of initial diagnosis, prior to any treatment. The paper describes TCR Vbeta CDR3 sequencing of 120 to 150 peripheral blood samples, made up of 43 ophthalmopathy patients, approximately 73 hyperthyroidism patients and 17 progressor patients. The 100 discovery patients were divided at random into training and test sets in a 7:3 ratio. An independent validation cohort of fewer than 20 hyperthyroidism patients and about 16 patients who later progressed to ophthalmopathy tested prospective prediction of ophthalmopathy. After sampling, hyperthyroidism patients received methimazole starting at 30 mg daily, and ophthalmopathy patients received high-dose intravenous methylprednisolone. To identify TCR V-J signatures that set the groups apart, the researchers used a discovery cohort of 100 or so patients, made up of 40 to 45 with Graves' ophthalmopathy and 55 to 65 with stable Graves' hyperthyroidism. In more than 5 Graves' hyperthyroidism patients, the study also compared T-cell repertoires from thyroid tissue with T-cell repertoires from blood. What the work shows at the level of the full study, not this receptor alone: No statistical method was used to fix the sample size in advance, and group allocation was not hidden from the investigators. Most expanded thyroid clonotypes (frequency above 0.001) were also detected in blood, suggesting blood repertoires may reflect thyroid immune responses. A model built on a 13 V-J signature distinguished ophthalmopathy from stable hyperthyroidism, reaching approximately 89% sensitivity and about 81% specificity in cross-validation and 80%/75% in testing. In validation, the model predicted progression to ophthalmopathy with 55% to 71% sensitivity and over 72% specificity, a median of about 6.7 months before onset.

Concerning this clonotype itself: Its antigen is still unknown. A much bigger clone sits one base away, suggesting this may be a read error.

Sequences SGHAT (CDR1) and FQNNGV (CDR2) are obtained from the germline V gene. The CDR3 contains 12 residues, cysteine and phenylalanine counted. The entry retains the CDR3 DNA only, 36 bases that are in frame from base 1. A distance of 10 bases separates the germline ends of V and J, which lose 7 bases and 4 bases respectively. Hyperthyroidism patients were newly diagnosed, with disease duration under 2 months, and aged 18 to 65 years. Any patient with an uncontrolled infection, another autoimmune disease, pregnancy or lactation was excluded. Diagnoses were established on the basis of clinical symptoms, serum thyroxine and TRAb, thyroid ultrasound, and orbital computed tomography. Blood from progressor patients was drawn when they were first diagnosed with hyperthyroidism, before any ophthalmopathy symptoms appeared. Ficoll-Paque density gradient centrifugation was used to isolate PBMCs from around 10 ml of fresh peripheral blood. Progressor patients were defined as those initially diagnosed with Graves' hyperthyroidism in whom ophthalmopathy developed during follow-up. Total RNA was extracted using Trizol reagent, and RNA quality was assessed on an Agilent 2100 Bioanalyzer.

TCR beta CDR3 regions were amplified from RNA transcripts. A first-round RT-PCR of the TCR CDR3 used the HTBI primer set with the Qiagen OneStep RT-PCR kit. The libraries were constructed in a second round of multiplex PCR and then size-selected and purified. Libraries were sequenced paired-end with 100 bp reads on an Illumina HiSeq2000. For the original study's pipeline: SOAPnuke was used to process the raw data, with reads discarded if the reads contained adapters or uncalled bases, had a mean Phred below 15, or lacked an exact constant-primer or identifier match. COPE v1.2.5 was used to merge the high-quality paired reads, and each unique nucleotide sequence was defined as a clonotype. Clonotypes were aligned to IMGT TRBV, TRBD and TRBJ reference segments using MiTCR v1.1. Analysis was restricted to V-J combinations with a frequency above 0.0001, which covered 99.2% of repertoires. The TCS score was defined as F50 (clonal expansion) divided by E x V (chaos), with BLOSUM62-based TCRdist calculated between CDR3 peptides within each V-J. Welch's t-statistics and random forest reduced 500 to 550 V-J features to roughly 13, which were used in a naive Bayes classifier (R e1071). TCRdb reanalyzed the raw reads on its own, using fastp at Q25 for trimming and MiXCR for clone calling, and kept in-frame beta chains. Each entry is one CDR3 protein sequence, shown with its most common DNA and genes. In this record, the V and J calls reflect TCRdb's handling and not the investigators' own analysis. Recorded for this sample are approximately 720,000 distinct CDR3 sequences; approximately 19% of them occurred a single time. The ten top clones hold 16% of the sample.

This sequence uses TRBV11-2 and TRBJ2-5; a weak D assignment points to TRBD2 (6 bases agree). Material: blood. The sequence derives from a woman in her forties or fifties with Graves' hyperthyroidism that later progressed to Graves' ophthalmopathy. The CDR3 loop reads CASKGLRETQYF. The bases are TGTGCCAGCAAAGGACTACGAGAGACCCAGTACTTC.